The T cell receptor (beta chain) described here comes from a study of blood T cells in healthy people across ages. The germline V and J ends were trimmed by 6 bases and 6 bases, with 18 bases remaining between them. Germline V gene lookup returns CDR1 MNHEY and CDR2 SVGEGT. The CDR3 length is 15 residues. Through a sample-barcoded 5' primer and a J-beta primer mix, a second PCR was run for roughly 7 to 12 cycles. TCRdb called the 5' RACE reads again in MiXCR, with one record for every CDR3 protein. The sample yields about 1.4 million distinct CDR3 sequences, roughly 60% seen once. Sequenced sample: blood. The sequence was obtained from a man aged 18 to 30 in good health. This rearrangement joins TRBV6-2 or TRBV6-3 to TRBJ2-1; perhaps TRBD2 as D (7 bases). CDR3 in amino acids: CASSVLLRGGNEQFF. As DNA, the CDR3 is TGTGCCAGCAGCGTGCTACTTAGGGGGGGCAATGAGCAGTTCTTC.